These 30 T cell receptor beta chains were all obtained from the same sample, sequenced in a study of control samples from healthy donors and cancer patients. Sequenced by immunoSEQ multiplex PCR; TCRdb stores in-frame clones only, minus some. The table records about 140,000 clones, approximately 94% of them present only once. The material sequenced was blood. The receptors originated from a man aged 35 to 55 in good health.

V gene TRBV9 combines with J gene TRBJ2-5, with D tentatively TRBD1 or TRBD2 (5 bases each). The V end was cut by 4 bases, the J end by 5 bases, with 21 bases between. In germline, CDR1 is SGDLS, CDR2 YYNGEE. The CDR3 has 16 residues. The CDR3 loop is CASSLSEGQPWETQYF. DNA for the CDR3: TGTGCCAGCAGCCTTAGCGAGGGGCAGCCCTGGGAGACCCAGTACTTC. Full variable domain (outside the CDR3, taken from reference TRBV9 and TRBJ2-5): DSGVTQTPKHLITATGQRVTLRCSPRSGDLSVYWYQQSLDQGLQFLIQYYNGEERAKGNILERFSAQQFPDLHSELNLSSLELGDSALYFCASSLSEGQPWETQYFGPGTRLLVL.

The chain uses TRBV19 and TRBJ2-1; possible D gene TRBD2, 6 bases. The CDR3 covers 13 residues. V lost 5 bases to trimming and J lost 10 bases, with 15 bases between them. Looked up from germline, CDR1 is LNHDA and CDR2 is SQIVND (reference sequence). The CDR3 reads CASSLSRGVEQFF. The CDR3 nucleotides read TGTGCCAGTAGTCTTTCTCGCGGGGTCGAGCAGTTCTTC.

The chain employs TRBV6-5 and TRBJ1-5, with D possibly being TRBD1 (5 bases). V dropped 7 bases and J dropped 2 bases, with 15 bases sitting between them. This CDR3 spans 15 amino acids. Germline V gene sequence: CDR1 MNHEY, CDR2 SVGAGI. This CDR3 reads CASTGTSGGNQPQHF. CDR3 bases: TGTGCCAGCACCGGGACCTCCGGAGGCAATCAGCCCCAGCATTTT.

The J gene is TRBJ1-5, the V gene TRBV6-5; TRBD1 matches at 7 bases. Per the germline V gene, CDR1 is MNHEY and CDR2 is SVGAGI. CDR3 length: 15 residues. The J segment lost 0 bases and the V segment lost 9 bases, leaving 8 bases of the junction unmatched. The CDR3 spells CASSQGGISNQPQHF. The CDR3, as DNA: TGTGCCAGTTCTCAGGGGGGGATTAGCAATCAGCCCCAGCATTTT.

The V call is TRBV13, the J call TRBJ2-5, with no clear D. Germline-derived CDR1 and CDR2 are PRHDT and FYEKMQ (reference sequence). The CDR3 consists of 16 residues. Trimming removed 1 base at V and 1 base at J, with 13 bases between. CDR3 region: CASSLATSPSQETQYF. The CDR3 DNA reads TGTGCCAGCAGCTTAGCAACCTCGCCCAGCCAAGAGACCCAGTACTTC.

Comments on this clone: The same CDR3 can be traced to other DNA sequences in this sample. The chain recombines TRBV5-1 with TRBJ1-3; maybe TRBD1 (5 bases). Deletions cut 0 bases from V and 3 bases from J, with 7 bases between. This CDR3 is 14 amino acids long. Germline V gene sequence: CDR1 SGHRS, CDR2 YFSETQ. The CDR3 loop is CASSLEGSGNTIYF. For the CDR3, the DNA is TGCGCCAGCAGCTTGGAGGGGAGTGGAAACACCATATATTTT.

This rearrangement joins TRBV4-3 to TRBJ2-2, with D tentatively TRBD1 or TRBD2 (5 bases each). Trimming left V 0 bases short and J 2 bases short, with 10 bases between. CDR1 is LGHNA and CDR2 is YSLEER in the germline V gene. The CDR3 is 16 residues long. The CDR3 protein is CASSQDGAHNTGELFF. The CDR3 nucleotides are TGCGCCAGCAGCCAAGACGGGGCACATAACACCGGGGAGCTGTTTTTT.

CDR3 protein: CASSVEGERTLKHRSGELFF. In nucleotides, the CDR3 is TGTGCCAGCAGCGTAGAAGGGGAAAGGACCCTCAAACACAGGTCCGGGGAGCTGTTTTTT. The chain is built from TRBV9 and TRBJ2-2, with D possibly matching TRBD1 (5 bases). The V end lost 0 bases, the J end lost 6 bases, and 27 bases lay between the germline ends. The CDR3 has 20 residues. Germline CDR1 is SGDLS and CDR2 is YYNGEE.

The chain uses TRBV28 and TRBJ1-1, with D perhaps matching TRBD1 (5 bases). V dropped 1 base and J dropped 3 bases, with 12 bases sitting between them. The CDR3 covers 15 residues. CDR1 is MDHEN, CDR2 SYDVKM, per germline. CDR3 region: CASSLSQGFDTEAFF. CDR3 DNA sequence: TGTGCCAGCAGTTTATCTCAGGGTTTCGACACTGAAGCTTTCTTT. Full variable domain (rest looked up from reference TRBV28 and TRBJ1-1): DVKVTQSSRYLVKRTGEKVFLECVQDMDHENMFWYRQDPGLGLRLIYFSYDVKMKEKGDIPEGYSVSREKKERFSLILESASTNQTSMYLCASSLSQGFDTEAFFGQGTRLTVV.

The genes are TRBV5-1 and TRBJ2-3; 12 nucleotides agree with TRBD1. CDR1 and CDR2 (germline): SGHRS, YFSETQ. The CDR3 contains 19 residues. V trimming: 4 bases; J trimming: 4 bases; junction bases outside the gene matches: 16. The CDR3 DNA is TGCGCCAGCAGCGAGGGGACAGGGGGCGCCCCGTGGGAAGCAGATACGCAGTATTTT. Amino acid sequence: CASSEGTGGAPWEADTQYF.

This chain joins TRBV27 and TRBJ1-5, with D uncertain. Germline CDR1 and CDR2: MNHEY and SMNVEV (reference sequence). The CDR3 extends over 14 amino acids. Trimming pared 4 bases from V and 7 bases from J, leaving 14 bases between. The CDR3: CASSYLGSRQPQHF. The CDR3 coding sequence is TGTGCCAGCAGTTATTTAGGTAGTAGACAGCCCCAGCATTTT.

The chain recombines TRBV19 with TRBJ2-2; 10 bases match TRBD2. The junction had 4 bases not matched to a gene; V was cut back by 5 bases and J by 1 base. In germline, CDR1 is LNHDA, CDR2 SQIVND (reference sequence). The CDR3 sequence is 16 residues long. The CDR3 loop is CASSPRLAGNTGELFF. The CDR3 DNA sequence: TGTGCCAGTAGTCCCAGACTAGCGGGGAACACCGGGGAGCTGTTTTTT.

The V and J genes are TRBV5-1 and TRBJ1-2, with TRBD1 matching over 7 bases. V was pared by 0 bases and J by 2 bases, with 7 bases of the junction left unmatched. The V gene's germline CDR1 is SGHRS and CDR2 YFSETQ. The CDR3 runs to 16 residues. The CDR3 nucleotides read TGCGCCAGCAGCTTGGGGGGACAGCCGGGGAACTATGGCTACACCTTC. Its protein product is CASSLGGQPGNYGYTF.

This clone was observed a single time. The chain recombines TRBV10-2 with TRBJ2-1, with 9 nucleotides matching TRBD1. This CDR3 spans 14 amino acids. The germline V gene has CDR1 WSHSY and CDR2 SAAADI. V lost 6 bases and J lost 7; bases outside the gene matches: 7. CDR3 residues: CASSGGQGGNEQFF. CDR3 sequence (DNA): TGCGCCAGCAGCGGGGGACAGGGAGGAAATGAGCAGTTCTTC.

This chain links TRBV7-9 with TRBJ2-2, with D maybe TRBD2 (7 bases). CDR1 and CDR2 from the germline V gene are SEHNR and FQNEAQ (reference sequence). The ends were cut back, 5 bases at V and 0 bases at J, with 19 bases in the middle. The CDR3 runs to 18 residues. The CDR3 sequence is CASSLRVSGGSNTGELFF. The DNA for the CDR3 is TGTGCCAGCAGCCTACGTGTGTCGGGGGGCTCGAACACCGGGGAGCTGTTTTTT.

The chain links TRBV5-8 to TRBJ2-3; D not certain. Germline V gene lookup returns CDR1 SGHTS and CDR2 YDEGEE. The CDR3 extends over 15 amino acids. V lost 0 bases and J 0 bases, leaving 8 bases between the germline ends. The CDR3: CASSLGLFSTDTQYF. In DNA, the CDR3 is TGTGCCAGCAGCTTGGGACTTTTTAGCACAGATACGCAGTATTTT. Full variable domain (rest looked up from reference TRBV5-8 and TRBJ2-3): EAGVTQSPTHLIKTRGQQATLRCSPISGHTSVYWYQQALGLGLQFLLWYDEGEERNRGNFPPRFSGRQFPNYSSELNVNALELEDSALYLCASSLGLFSTDTQYFGPGTRLTVL.

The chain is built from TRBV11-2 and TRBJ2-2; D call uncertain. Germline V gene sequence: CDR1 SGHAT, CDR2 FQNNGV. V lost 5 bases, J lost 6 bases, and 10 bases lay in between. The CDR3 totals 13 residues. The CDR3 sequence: CASSPIVAGELFF. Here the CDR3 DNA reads TGTGCCAGCAGCCCGATTGTCGCCGGGGAGCTGTTTTTT.

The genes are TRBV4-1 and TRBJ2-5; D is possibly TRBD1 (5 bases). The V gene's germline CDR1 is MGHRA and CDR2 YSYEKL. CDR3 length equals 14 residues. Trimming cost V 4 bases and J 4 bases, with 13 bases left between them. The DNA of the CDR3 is TGCGCCAGCAGCCGCGTAGGGGCCCCAGAGACCCAGTACTTC. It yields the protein CASSRVGAPETQYF.

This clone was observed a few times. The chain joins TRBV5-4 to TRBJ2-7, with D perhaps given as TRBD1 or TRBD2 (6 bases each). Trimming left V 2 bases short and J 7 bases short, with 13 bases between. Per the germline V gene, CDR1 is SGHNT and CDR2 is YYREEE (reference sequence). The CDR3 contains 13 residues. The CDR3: CASSLGGTGEQYF. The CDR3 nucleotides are TGTGCCAGCAGCTTAGGGGGGACTGGGGAGCAGTACTTC.

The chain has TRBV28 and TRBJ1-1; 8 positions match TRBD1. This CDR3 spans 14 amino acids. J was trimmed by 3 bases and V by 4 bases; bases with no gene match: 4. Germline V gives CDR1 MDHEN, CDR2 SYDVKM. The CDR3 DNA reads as TGTGCCAGCAGTTACAGGGGGGCGGACACTGAAGCTTTCTTT. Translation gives CASSYRGADTEAFF.

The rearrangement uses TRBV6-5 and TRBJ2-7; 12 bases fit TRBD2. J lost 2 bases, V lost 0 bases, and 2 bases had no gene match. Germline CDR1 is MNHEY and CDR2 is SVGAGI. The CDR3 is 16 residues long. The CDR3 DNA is TGTGCCAGCAGTTACTCCGGACTAGCGGGAACCTACGAGCAGTACTTC. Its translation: CASSYSGLAGTYEQYF.

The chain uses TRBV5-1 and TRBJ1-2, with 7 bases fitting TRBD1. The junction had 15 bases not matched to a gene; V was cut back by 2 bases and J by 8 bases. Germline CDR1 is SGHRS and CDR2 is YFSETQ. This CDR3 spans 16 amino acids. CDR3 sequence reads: CASSFGRGSEFSGYTF. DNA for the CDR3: TGCGCCAGCAGCTTCGGCAGGGGGTCCGAATTCTCCGGCTACACCTTC. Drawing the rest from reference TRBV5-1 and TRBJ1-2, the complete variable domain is KAGVTQTPRYLIKTRGQQVTLSCSPISGHRSVSWYQQTPGQGLQFLFEYFSETQRNKGNFPGRFSGRQFSNSRSEMNVSTLELGDSALYLCASSFGRGSEFSGYTFGSGTRLTVV.

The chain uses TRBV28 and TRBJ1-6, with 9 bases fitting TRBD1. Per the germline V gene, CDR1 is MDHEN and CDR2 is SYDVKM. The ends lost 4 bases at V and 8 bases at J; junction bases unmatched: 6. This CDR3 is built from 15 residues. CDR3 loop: CASSSSGQGDSPLHF. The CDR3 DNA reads TGTGCCAGCAGTTCATCGGGACAGGGTGATTCACCCCTCCACTTT. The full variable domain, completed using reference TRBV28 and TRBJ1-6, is DVKVTQSSRYLVKRTGEKVFLECVQDMDHENMFWYRQDPGLGLRLIYFSYDVKMKEKGDIPEGYSVSREKKERFSLILESASTNQTSMYLCASSSSGQGDSPLHFGNGTRLTVT.

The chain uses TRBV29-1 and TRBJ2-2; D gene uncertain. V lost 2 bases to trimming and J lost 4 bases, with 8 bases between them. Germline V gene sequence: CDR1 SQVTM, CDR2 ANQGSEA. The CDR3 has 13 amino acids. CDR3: CSVERVATGELFF. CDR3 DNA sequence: TGCAGCGTTGAAAGAGTCGCCACCGGGGAGCTGTTTTTT.

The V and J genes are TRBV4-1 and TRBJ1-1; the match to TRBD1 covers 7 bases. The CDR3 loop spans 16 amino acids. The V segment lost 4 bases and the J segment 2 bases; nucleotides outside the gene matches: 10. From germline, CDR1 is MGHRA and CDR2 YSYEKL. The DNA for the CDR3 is TGCGCCAGCAGCCCCCTGACAGGGCCTATCAACACTGAAGCTTTCTTT. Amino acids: CASSPLTGPINTEAFF.

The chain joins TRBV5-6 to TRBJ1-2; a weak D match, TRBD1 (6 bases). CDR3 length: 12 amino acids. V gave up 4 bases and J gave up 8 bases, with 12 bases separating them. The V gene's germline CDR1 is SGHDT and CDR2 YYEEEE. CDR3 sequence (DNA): TGTGCCAGCAGCAGACAGGTGGACGGCTACACCTTC. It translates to CASSRQVDGYTF. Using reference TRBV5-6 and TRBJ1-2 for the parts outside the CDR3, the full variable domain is DAGVTQSPTHLIKTRGQQVTLRCSPKSGHDTVSWYQQALGQGPQFIFQYYEEEERQRGNFPDRFSGHQFPNYSSELNVNALLLGDSALYLCASSRQVDGYTFGSGTRLTVV.

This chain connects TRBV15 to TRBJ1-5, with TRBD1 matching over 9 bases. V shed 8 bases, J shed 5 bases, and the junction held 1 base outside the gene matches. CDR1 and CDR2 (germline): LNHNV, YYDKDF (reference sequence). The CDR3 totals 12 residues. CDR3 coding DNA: TGTGCCACCCGGACAGGGGATCAGCCCCAGCATTTT. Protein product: CATRTGDQPQHF.

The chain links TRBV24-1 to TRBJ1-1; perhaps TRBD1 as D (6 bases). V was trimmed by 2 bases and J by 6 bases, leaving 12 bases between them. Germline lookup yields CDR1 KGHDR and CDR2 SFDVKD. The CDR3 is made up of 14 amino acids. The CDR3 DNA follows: TGTGCCACCAGTGATTCGGGCAGGGGCGCTGAAGCTTTCTTT. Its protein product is CATSDSGRGAEAFF.

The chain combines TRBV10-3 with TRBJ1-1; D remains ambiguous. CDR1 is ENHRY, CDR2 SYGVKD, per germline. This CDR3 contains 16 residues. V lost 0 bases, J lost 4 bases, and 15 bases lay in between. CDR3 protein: CAISESQISAGTEAFF. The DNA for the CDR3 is TGTGCCATCAGTGAGTCCCAGATCAGTGCAGGCACTGAAGCTTTCTTT.

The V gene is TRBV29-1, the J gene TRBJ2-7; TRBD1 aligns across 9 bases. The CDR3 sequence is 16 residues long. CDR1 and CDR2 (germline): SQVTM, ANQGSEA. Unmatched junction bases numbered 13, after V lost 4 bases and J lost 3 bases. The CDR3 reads CSVAGTGRGLGYEQYF. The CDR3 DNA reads TGCAGCGTTGCAGGGACAGGGAGGGGCCTAGGCTACGAGCAGTACTTC.